This entry lists 32 T cell receptor beta chains sequenced from one sample in a study of CD8 T cells in ankylosing spondylitis. One entry per CDR3 protein results from TCRdb running MiXCR on the 5' RACE reads. The sample lists some 140,000 distinct CDR3 sequences; roughly 8.3% were seen once. The sample was synovial fluid, either unsorted or a sorted T cell fraction (not recorded which). The receptors here all came from a male donor with ankylosing spondylitis.

At least ten counts were recorded for this clonotype. The rearrangement joins TRBV6-1 to TRBJ2-7; 7 bases are shared with TRBD1. The germline V gene encodes CDR1 MNHNS and CDR2 SASEGT. CDR3 size: 13 residues. V shed 8 bases and J 4 bases; nucleotides not matched to a gene: 8. CDR3 loop: CASSRDRPYEQYF. The DNA of the CDR3 is TGTGCCAGCTCCCGGGACAGACCTTACGAGCAGTACTTC.

Many counts were recorded for this clonotype. The chain uses TRBV10-1 and TRBJ2-2; 8 positions agree with TRBD2. Trimming removed 5 bases from V and 5 bases from J; junction bases left unmatched: 4. The CDR3 has 14 residues. CDR1 and CDR2 from the germline V gene are WNHNN and SYGVQD (reference sequence). The CDR3 reads CASSSGSVTGELFF. The CDR3 nucleotides are TGCGCCAGCAGTAGCGGGAGTGTAACCGGGGAGCTGTTTTTT.

This clonotype was counted many times. Germline and junction disagree at one end, which may indicate a read error. The rearrangement joins TRBV2 to TRBJ2-7; no clear D. CDR1 is SNHLY and CDR2 is FYNNEI in the germline V gene. This CDR3 comprises 13 residues. The CDR3 bases are TGTGCCAGCAGTACCGAATTTGGACGGAACAAGAACTTC. It encodes CASSTEFGRNKNF. Using reference TRBV2 and TRBJ2-7 for the parts outside the CDR3, the full variable domain is EPEVTQTPSHQVTQMGQEVILRCVPISNHLYFYWYRQILGQKVEFLVSFYNNEISEKSEIFDDQFSVERPDGSNFTLKIRSTKLEDSAMYFCASSTEFGRNKNFGPGTRLTVT.

The V call is TRBV5-1, the J call TRBJ2-5; 14 bases are shared with TRBD2. CDR3 size: 15 residues. Trimming at V came to 4 bases and at J to 5 bases, leaving 4 bases not matched to a gene. Germline loops: CDR1 SGHRS, CDR2 YFSETQ. The CDR3 bases are TGCGCCAGCAGCCGGGGACTAGCGGGGGCGGAGACCCAGTACTTC. Its translation: CASSRGLAGAETQYF.

In this sample, this clonotype turned up a few times. This chain uses TRBV4-2 with TRBJ1-3; D is perhaps TRBD1 (6 bases). This CDR3 spans 15 amino acids. V was pared by 4 bases and J by 6 bases, with 16 bases between. Germline CDR1 is LGHNA and CDR2 is YNFKEQ. This CDR3 is CASSPDRRNENTIYF. CDR3 sequence (DNA): TGTGCCAGCAGCCCAGACAGGCGTAACGAAAACACCATATATTTT.

This clonotype was recorded a few times. The V and J genes are TRBV4-3 and TRBJ2-1, with 12 bases fitting TRBD2. Per germline, CDR1 LGHNA and CDR2 YSLEER. This CDR3 is built from 16 residues. Trimming took 3 bases from V and 4 from J; bases not matched to a gene: 4. CDR3 protein: CASSHQTSGGYNEQFF. In DNA form, the CDR3 reads TGCGCCAGCAGCCACCAGACTAGCGGGGGTTACAATGAGCAGTTCTTC.

This clonotype appeared many times. CDR3: CASSGSNSPLHF. The CDR3 nucleotides are TGTGCCAGCAGTGGGTCCAATTCACCCCTCCACTTT. The chain combines TRBV2 with TRBJ1-6, with no clear D. This CDR3 spans 12 amino acids. The germline V and J ends were trimmed by 4 bases and 7 bases, with 5 bases remaining between them. Germline V gene sequence: CDR1 SNHLY, CDR2 FYNNEI.

This clonotype was seen more than once but under ten times. In nucleotides, the CDR3 is TGCGCCAGCAGCCTGTTGACAGGGGGTAACTATGGCTACACCTTC. Its protein is CASSLLTGGNYGYTF. This rearrangement joins TRBV5-1 to TRBJ1-2, with 9 bases lining up with TRBD1. The CDR3 has 15 residues. V lost 4 bases, J lost 1 base, and 5 bases stayed unmatched. The germline CDR1 and CDR2 sequences are SGHRS and YFSETQ.

This clonotype was detected only a few times. The chain joins TRBV29-1 to TRBJ2-7, with 7 positions matching TRBD1. CDR1 and CDR2 (germline): SQVTM, ANQGSEA. The CDR3 spans 12 residues. J lost 2 bases, V lost 7 bases, and 5 bases had no gene match. The CDR3 region is CSAGQVAYEQYF. The CDR3 DNA reads as TGCAGCGCTGGACAGGTAGCCTACGAGCAGTACTTC.

This clonotype showed up just a few times. The J gene is TRBJ1-2, the V gene TRBV9; D is undetermined. V lost 4 bases and J 5 bases, leaving 15 bases between the germline ends. CDR1 and CDR2 (germline): SGDLS, YYNGEE. The CDR3 runs 14 residues. The CDR3 reads CASSPRMEDYGYTF. CDR3 nucleotides: TGTGCCAGCAGCCCCCGGATGGAAGATTATGGCTACACCTTC.

This clonotype was observed many times. The chain employs TRBV9 and TRBJ2-1; 7 bases agree with TRBD2. The CDR3 has 14 residues. The V gene's germline CDR1 is SGDLS and CDR2 YYNGEE. V dropped 4 bases and J dropped 3; count of bases not matched to a gene: 4. CDR3 region: CASSPRTSYNEQFF. CDR3 bases: TGTGCCAGCAGCCCAAGGACTAGCTACAATGAGCAGTTCTTC. The full variable domain, its missing parts supplied by reference TRBV9 and TRBJ2-1, is DSGVTQTPKHLITATGQRVTLRCSPRSGDLSVYWYQQSLDQGLQFLIQYYNGEERAKGNILERFSAQQFPDLHSELNLSSLELGDSALYFCASSPRTSYNEQFFGPGTRLTVL.

This clonotype has at least ten counts. The CDR3 region has the DNA TGCAGTGCGGAATACAGGGGGCGCGGGACTGAAGCTTTCTTT. Amino acids: CSAEYRGRGTEAFF. The rearrangement joins TRBV20-1 to TRBJ1-1; 9 nucleotides match TRBD1. Germline trimming cut 6 bases from V and 5 bases from J; bases unmatched to any gene: 10. CDR1 and CDR2 (germline): DFQATT, SNEGSKA (reference sequence). This CDR3 is built from 14 residues.

This clonotype was seen more than once but under ten times. This chain links TRBV7-9 with TRBJ1-1, with D perhaps TRBD1 (5 bases). With 2 bases removed from V and 7 bases from J, the gap between germline ends came to 11 bases. CDR3 length: 13 amino acids. The germline gives CDR1 SEHNR, CDR2 FQNEAQ (reference sequence). DNA for the CDR3: TGTGCCAGCAGCTTATGGGGGGAGGGTGAAGCTTTCTTT. It codes for CASSLWGEGEAFF.

This clonotype was detected a few times. The J gene is TRBJ2-7, the V gene TRBV25-1; no definite D call. Germline CDR1 is MGHDK and CDR2 is SYGVNS. The CDR3 length is 13 residues. Trimming removed 6 bases at V and 5 bases at J, with 14 bases between. The CDR3 reads CASSPWSSDEQYF. The CDR3 DNA reads TGTGCCAGCAGCCCGTGGAGTTCCGACGAGCAGTACTTC.

This clonotype was seen many times. The chain employs TRBV29-1 and TRBJ1-1, with 8 bases lining up with TRBD1. J gave up 3 bases and V 7 bases, and 10 bases lay outside the gene matches. The CDR3 length is 14 residues. Germline CDR1 reads SQVTM; CDR2 reads ANQGSEA. CDR3 amino acids: CSGGDRLRDTEAFF. The CDR3 bases are TGCAGCGGGGGGGACAGGCTGAGAGACACTGAAGCTTTCTTT.

The chain couples TRBV5-1 to TRBJ2-1; D tentatively fits TRBD1 or TRBD2 (5 bases each). The V and J ends lost 4 bases and 1 base respectively, with 15 bases between them. Per germline, CDR1 SGHRS and CDR2 YFSETQ. The CDR3 sequence is 16 residues long. CDR3 nucleotide sequence: TGCGCCAGCAGCCCCCAGGGAGCGACATCCTACAATGAGCAGTTCTTC. Translation gives CASSPQGATSYNEQFF.

In this sample, this clonotype turned up many times. The gene calls are TRBV6-2 or TRBV6-3 and TRBJ2-1; 10 bases agree with TRBD2. The germline V gene has CDR1 MNHEY and CDR2 SVGEGT. CDR3 length: 17 residues. The V and J ends lost 6 bases and 7 bases, in that order; junction bases with no gene match: 15. In DNA, the CDR3 is TGTGCCAGCAGCCCCGTTCGACTAGCGGGTCAATTGAATGAGCAGTTCTTC. Translating it yields CASSPVRLAGQLNEQFF.

In regard to this clonotype: The junction departs from the called germline gene at one end, perhaps through a read error. The rearrangement uses TRBV20-1 and TRBJ2-1; TRBD2 aligns across 10 bases. The CDR3 consists of 17 residues. Germline V gene data show CDR1 as DFQATT and CDR2 as SNEGSKA (reference sequence). The CDR3 here is CCARDLGAGGPFDEQFF. In DNA form, the CDR3 reads TGCTGTGCTAGAGATCTCGGAGCGGGGGGGCCATTTGATGAGCAGTTCTTC.

This clonotype was seen at least ten times. The rearrangement links TRBV27 to TRBJ1-2; D not certain. This CDR3 region has 14 residues. CDR1 and CDR2 from the germline V gene are MNHEY and SMNVEV (reference sequence). Trimming took 4 bases from V and 5 from J, leaving 14 bases between them. As DNA, the CDR3 is TGTGCCAGCAGTTCTCAAGGACCTATGTATGGCTACACCTTC. It codes for CASSSQGPMYGYTF.

This clonotype appeared a few times. The V and J genes are TRBV13 and TRBJ2-5; D gene uncertain. Per germline, CDR1 PRHDT and CDR2 FYEKMQ (reference sequence). The CDR3 length is 13 residues. Deletions cut 2 bases from V and 7 bases from J, with 11 bases between. The CDR3 region has the DNA TGTGCCAGCAGCTTACGTGGACGAGGGACCCAGTACTTC. Its protein product is CASSLRGRGTQYF.

This clonotype has ten or more counts. This chain joins TRBV5-1 and TRBJ1-1, with D tentatively TRBD1 (6 bases). Trimming left V 4 bases short and J 1 base short, with 11 bases between. From germline, CDR1 is SGHRS and CDR2 YFSETQ. The CDR3 is 14 residues long. The CDR3: CASSTQGPNTEAFF. CDR3 coding DNA: TGCGCCAGCAGCACACAGGGCCCGAACACTGAAGCTTTCTTT.

There are a few counts of this clonotype. The genes are TRBV11-1 and TRBJ2-3, with TRBD1 matching 8 bases. Germline CDR1 reads SGHAT; CDR2 reads FQDESV (reference sequence). The CDR3 totals 15 residues. V shed 6 bases, J shed 0 bases, and the junction held 5 bases outside the gene matches. The CDR3 is CASSSRGRSTDTQYF. The CDR3 coding sequence is TGTGCCAGCAGTTCCAGGGGGCGTAGCACAGATACGCAGTATTTT.

This clonotype was seen just once. The chain couples TRBV27 to TRBJ1-6; 7 bases agree with TRBD1. Per germline, CDR1 MNHEY and CDR2 SMNVEV (reference sequence). Trimming cost V 6 bases and J 9 bases; bases outside gene matches: 8. The CDR3 runs to 14 residues. Here the CDR3 DNA reads TGTGCCAGCAGCCGTACAGGGGATGGTTCACCCCTCCACTTT. This encodes CASSRTGDGSPLHF.

The V and J genes are TRBV9 and TRBJ2-7; 10 bases line up with TRBD1. The V gene's germline CDR1 is SGDLS and CDR2 YYNGEE. V lost 0 bases to trimming and J lost 6 bases; unmatched junction nucleotides: 6. The CDR3 covers 15 residues. This chain's CDR3 is CASSVEGTGAGEQYF. The DNA of the CDR3 is TGTGCCAGCAGCGTAGAAGGGACAGGGGCCGGCGAGCAGTACTTC.

There are a few counts of this clonotype. The chain uses TRBV3-1 and TRBJ1-6, with 9 bases identical to TRBD1. Germline assignment: CDR1 LGHDT and CDR2 YNNKEL (reference sequence). The CDR3 has 20 amino acids. Trimming removed 4 bases from V and 4 bases from J; junction bases left unmatched: 17. The CDR3: CASSPQPGTGPRMYNSPLHF. CDR3 bases: TGTGCCAGCAGCCCCCAGCCCGGGACAGGGCCCCGGATGTATAATTCACCCCTCCACTTT. The whole variable domain, filled in from reference TRBV3-1 and TRBJ1-6, reads DTAVSQTPKYLVTQMGNDKSIKCEQNLGHDTMYWYKQDSKKFLKIMFSYNNKELIINETVPNRFSPKSPDKAHLNLHINSLELGDSAVYFCASSPQPGTGPRMYNSPLHFGNGTRLTVT.

This sequence joins TRBV6-5 and TRBJ1-1; D unresolved. The V end was cut by 4 bases, the J end by 1 base, with 7 bases between. The germline CDR1 and CDR2 sequences are MNHEY and SVGAGI. This CDR3 has 13 amino acids. The CDR3 sequence is CASSWVANTEAFF. CDR3 sequence (DNA): TGTGCCAGCAGTTGGGTGGCGAACACTGAAGCTTTCTTT.

This clonotype was recorded many times. The rearrangement uses TRBV6-2 or TRBV6-3 and TRBJ1-2; D gene unclear. V was pared by 8 bases and J by 2 bases, with 12 bases between. This CDR3 is built from 13 residues. Per the germline V gene, CDR1 is MNHEY and CDR2 is SVGEGT. Here the CDR3 DNA reads TGTGCCAGCCTAAAAATTTCAAACTATGGCTACACCTTC. Translation gives CASLKISNYGYTF.

This clonotype came up a few times. The chain links TRBV20-1 to TRBJ2-1, with TRBD2 matching over 11 bases. The V and J ends lost 6 bases and 5 bases, in that order; junction bases with no gene match: 12. Germline V gives CDR1 DFQATT, CDR2 SNEGSKA (reference sequence). This CDR3 contains 16 residues. The CDR3 coding sequence is TGCAGTGCCCACCGGTGGGGTAGCGGGGGGGACAATGAGCAGTTCTTC. Protein: CSAHRWGSGGDNEQFF.

This chain links TRBV18 with TRBJ1-1; D gene unclear. In germline, CDR1 is KGHSH, CDR2 LQKENI. CDR3 length equals 15 residues. Trimming removed 3 bases from V and 0 bases from J, with 11 bases in between. CDR3 bases: TGTGCCAGCTCACCTTGGGCCAGCCTGAACACTGAAGCTTTCTTT. It encodes CASSPWASLNTEAFF. The full variable domain, completed using reference TRBV18 and TRBJ1-1, is NAGVMQNPRHLVRRRGQEARLRCSPMKGHSHVYWYRQLPEEGLKFMVYLQKENIIDESGMPKERFSAEFPKEGPSILRIQQVVRGDSAAYFCASSPWASLNTEAFFGQGTRLTVV.

V and J are TRBV27 and TRBJ1-1; D is uncertain. The V and J ends lost 4 bases and 3 bases respectively, with 12 bases between them. The CDR3 is 14 amino acids. Germline CDR1 and CDR2: MNHEY and SMNVEV (reference sequence). CDR3 amino acids: CASSSRGFYTEAFF. CDR3 coding DNA: TGTGCCAGCAGTTCTCGGGGTTTCTACACTGAAGCTTTCTTT.

This clonotype was detected only a few times. The CDR3, as DNA: TGTGCCAGCAGCGTAGCGCCAGGGAACGCCTACGAGCAGTACTTC. Its protein product is CASSVAPGNAYEQYF. This rearrangement joins TRBV9 to TRBJ2-7, with D possibly matching TRBD1 (5 bases). The germline V gene has CDR1 SGDLS and CDR2 YYNGEE. CDR3 size: 15 residues. Trimming left V 0 bases short and J 2 bases short, with 12 bases between.

In this sample, this clonotype turned up a few times. The gene calls are TRBV10-1 and TRBJ2-5; D might be TRBD1 (6 bases). Trimming left V 0 bases short and J 4 bases short, with 9 bases between. The CDR3 runs to 14 residues. Germline loops: CDR1 WNHNN, CDR2 SYGVQD (reference sequence). Here the CDR3 DNA reads TGCGCCAGCAGTGAGTCGGGACACGGAGAGACCCAGTACTTC. Protein product: CASSESGHGETQYF.